This entry describes one T cell receptor beta chain. As yet, its antigen is unknown. It was version v3.0 of the immunoSEQ assay that was run at survey level. Assay used: immunoSEQ multiplex PCR; TCRdb lists only in-frame clones, some missing. The sample has 20,000 to 30,000 clones; about 86% are singletons. Donors needed at least one pre-ART PBMC sample plus at least two post-ART samples. Trimming pared 9 bases from V and 8 bases from J, leaving 16 bases between. Germline V gene sequence: CDR1 SNHLY, CDR2 FYNNEI. The CDR3 extends over 12 amino acids. These data are taken from a study of long-term antiretroviral therapy in people with HIV. Study as a whole: Some samples came about a decade before the 2015 immediate-ART recommendation, and these were the earliest. Study-wide results and caveats: ART was followed by higher diversity that remained below transplant donor controls.

The V call is TRBV2, the J call TRBJ1-1; a possible D gene is TRBD1 (5 bases). The clonotype was recovered from a woman aged 18-30 years with HIV. The sample in question was unsorted PBMCs, obtained at the start of antiretroviral therapy, before treatment. The DNA of the CDR3 is TGTGCCAGAACCAACTGGGGGGAGGAAGCTTTCTTT. As protein: CARTNWGEEAFF.